The next 28 T cell receptor beta chains were all read from a single sample in a study of T cell repertoires in cytomegalovirus infection (dated by TCRdb to the late 2010s). The run used an Illumina HiSeq 1500. Clones were called with MiXCR by TCRdb after fastp trimmed the public reads at Q25, and only in-frame beta chains were retained. Rows are unified per CDR3 protein, each entry keeping the most common DNA and genes. The sample table records around 450,000 distinct CDR3 sequences; approximately 10% of these occur just once. Of the sample, roughly 10% is held by the ten largest clones. Sequenced: PBMCs. Receptors were obtained from a human donor in good health (CMV status not recorded). Some clones in this sample may be carry-over from other donors' samples.

This clonotype has only a few counts. This chain connects TRBV27 to TRBJ1-5; 8 nucleotides align to TRBD1. The CDR3 loop spans 17 amino acids. Germline CDR1 MNHEY, CDR2 SMNVEV (reference sequence). Germline trimming cut 6 bases from V and 6 bases from J; bases unmatched to any gene: 16. CDR3 amino acids: CASSDQGARGLTQPQHF. Here the CDR3 DNA reads TGTGCCAGCAGCGATCAGGGGGCGCGGGGACTGACTCAGCCCCAGCATTTT.

This clonotype was counted a few times. This chain's CDR3 is CATSRDMGGGYEQYF. CDR3 nucleotides: TGTGCCACCAGCAGAGATATGGGTGGGGGATACGAGCAGTACTTC. The chain uses TRBV15 and TRBJ2-7, with D perhaps being TRBD1 or TRBD2 (5 bases each). Trimming removed 0 bases from V and 4 bases from J, with 13 bases in between. The CDR3 loop spans 15 amino acids. CDR1 LNHNV and CDR2 YYDKDF come from the germline V gene (reference sequence).

This clonotype was found many times. This chain links TRBV7-8 with TRBJ2-5; D ambiguous. Germline V gene data show CDR1 as SGHVS and CDR2 as FQNEAQ. This CDR3 contains 14 residues. Between the trimmed V and J ends, which lost 1 base and 1 base, there was a span of 7 bases. CDR3 protein: CASSLELPQETQYF. DNA of the CDR3: TGTGCCAGCAGCTTAGAGTTACCCCAAGAGACCCAGTACTTC.

This clonotype was observed many times. The chain has TRBV10-3 and TRBJ1-2; 7 nucleotides match TRBD1. J was trimmed by 8 bases and V by 5 bases; bases with no gene match: 5. The germline gives CDR1 ENHRY, CDR2 SYGVKD. This CDR3 is built from 12 residues. This chain's CDR3 is CAISLTGTGYTF. DNA of the CDR3: TGTGCCATCAGTCTGACAGGGACAGGCTACACCTTC.

This clonotype has at least ten counts. CDR3 loop: CASSTGANVLTF. The CDR3 bases are TGTGCCAGTAGTACTGGGGCCAACGTCCTGACTTTC. The gene calls are TRBV7-9 and TRBJ2-6; D remains ambiguous. Germline V gene data show CDR1 as SEHNR and CDR2 as FQNEAQ (reference sequence). V shed 9 bases and J shed 2 bases, with 5 bases lying between them. CDR3 length equals 12 residues.

This clonotype appeared many times. The CDR3 DNA follows: TGTGCCAGCGGACCCGGGACTAGGAACACGCAGTATTTT. Its protein is CASGPGTRNTQYF. This sequence joins TRBV7-2 and TRBJ2-3; 8 bases are a match to TRBD2. V trimming: 8 bases; J trimming: 9 bases; junction bases outside the gene matches: 10. Germline V gene sequence: CDR1 SGHTA, CDR2 FQGNSA. This CDR3 contains 13 residues.

This clonotype was counted only a few times. The chain recombines TRBV29-1 with TRBJ2-7; TRBD1 is a possible D gene (5 bases). The CDR3 has 12 amino acids. Germline CDR1 reads SQVTM; CDR2 reads ANQGSEA. Trimming took off 6 bases at V and 3 bases at J, with 12 bases between the two ends. The CDR3 DNA reads as TGCAGCGTGAAGACAGATTTCTACGAGCAGTACTTC. This gives the protein CSVKTDFYEQYF.

This clonotype was detected ten times or more. The chain is built from TRBV7-9 and TRBJ2-3; 11 bases are shared with TRBD1. Germline-derived CDR1 and CDR2 are SEHNR and FQNEAQ (reference sequence). This CDR3 spans 17 amino acids. Germline trimming cut 3 bases from V and 4 bases from J; bases unmatched to any gene: 9. The CDR3 loop reads CASSFASGTGGSDTQYF. DNA of the CDR3: TGTGCCAGCAGCTTTGCCTCCGGGACAGGGGGTTCAGATACGCAGTATTTT.

The chain has TRBV28 and TRBJ1-1, with D possibly TRBD1 on 6 matching bases. The CDR3 has 14 amino acids. V lost 6 bases to trimming and J lost 10 bases, with 21 bases between them. CDR1 MDHEN and CDR2 SYDVKM come from the germline V gene. In DNA, the CDR3 is TGTGCCAGCAGAACTTATTGGGAGGGGGGAAGAGCTTTCTTT. Protein: CASRTYWEGGRAFF. The full variable domain, in which reference TRBV28 and TRBJ1-1 provide the parts outside the CDR3, is DVKVTQSSRYLVKRTGEKVFLECVQDMDHENMFWYRQDPGLGLRLIYFSYDVKMKEKGDIPEGYSVSREKKERFSLILESASTNQTSMYLCASRTYWEGGRAFFGQGTRLTVV.

This clonotype showed up just a few times. Here the CDR3 DNA reads TGTGCCAGCAACCGGGGGACGGAGTCTGGAAACACCATATATTTT. Translating gives CASNRGTESGNTIYF. The chain couples TRBV7-9 to TRBJ1-3, with TRBD1 as a possible D gene (5 bases). Trimming shortened V by 7 bases and J by 1 base, and 14 bases separated the two germline ends. CDR1 and CDR2 from the germline V gene are SEHNR and FQNEAQ (reference sequence). The CDR3 is 15 amino acids.

This clonotype was counted at least ten times. The chain carries TRBV5-6 and TRBJ2-3, with no clear D. The CDR3 sequence is 11 residues long. Germline assignment: CDR1 SGHDT and CDR2 YYEEEE. The V end was cut by 4 bases, the J end by 10 bases, with 10 bases between. The CDR3 DNA sequence: TGTGCCAGCAGCACCGGTACGGCGCAGTATTTT. This encodes CASSTGTAQYF.

This clonotype has at least ten counts. The chain is built from TRBV28 and TRBJ2-1, with 13 bases matching TRBD2. The CDR3 loop spans 17 amino acids. The germline V gene encodes CDR1 MDHEN and CDR2 SYDVKM. With V trimmed by 6 bases and J by 1 base, 6 bases remained unmatched. CDR3 DNA sequence: TGTGCCAGCAGACCCACTAGCGGGAGGGCGTCCTACAATGAGCAGTTCTTC. Protein sequence: CASRPTSGRASYNEQFF.

A few counts support this clonotype. The J gene is TRBJ1-2, the V gene TRBV7-9, with 9 bases identical to TRBD1. The CDR3 extends over 15 amino acids. Germline V gene data show CDR1 as SEHNR and CDR2 as FQNEAQ (reference sequence). Trimming took 5 bases from V and 7 from J; bases not matched to a gene: 11. DNA for the CDR3: TGTGCCAGCAGCCCTTCCGGGACAGGGACTAGTGGCTACACCTTC. This encodes CASSPSGTGTSGYTF.

This chain uses TRBV6-2 or TRBV6-3 with TRBJ2-6; a possible D gene is TRBD2 (6 bases). Per germline, CDR1 MNHEY and CDR2 SVGEGT. The ends were cut back, 5 bases at V and 4 bases at J, with 15 bases in the middle. This CDR3 contains 16 residues. CDR3 sequence: CASSTDWGLGANVLTF. CDR3 bases: TGTGCCAGCAGTACAGATTGGGGACTCGGGGCCAACGTCCTGACTTTC.

This clonotype was seen at least ten times. The V and J genes are TRBV29-1 and TRBJ2-3, with a weak D call TRBD1 (6 bases). Germline V gene data show CDR1 as SQVTM and CDR2 as ANQGSEA. CDR3 length: 15 residues. The ends were cut back, 2 bases at V and 2 bases at J, with 14 bases in the middle. Here the CDR3 DNA reads TGCAGCGTTGAACTCGGGACAACTATCACAGATACGCAGTATTTT. It translates to CSVELGTTITDTQYF.

The table lists this clonotype with many counts. The chain combines TRBV7-9 with TRBJ1-5; 9 bases match TRBD1. The CDR3 is 16 residues long. CDR1 is SEHNR and CDR2 is FQNEAQ in the germline V gene (reference sequence). Germline trimming cut 0 bases from V and 10 bases from J; bases unmatched to any gene: 10. The CDR3 DNA reads as TGTGCCAGCAGCTTAGCCATTGGGACAGGGACAGGACCCCAGCATTTT. Its translation is CASSLAIGTGTGPQHF.

This clonotype was detected a few times. The rearrangement uses TRBV3-1 and TRBJ2-7; no definite D call. CDR1 is LGHDT and CDR2 is YNNKEL in the germline V gene (reference sequence). CDR3 length: 14 amino acids. Trimming shortened V by 2 bases and J by 2 bases, and 10 bases separated the two germline ends. CDR3 loop: CASSQHIDTYEQYF. CDR3 nucleotides: TGTGCCAGCAGCCAACACATCGACACCTACGAGCAGTACTTC.

This clonotype occurred a few times. The rearrangement uses TRBV5-1 and TRBJ1-2; 7 nucleotides match TRBD1. Germline CDR1 and CDR2: SGHRS and YFSETQ. This CDR3 spans 13 amino acids. Trimming took 4 bases from V and 6 from J; bases not matched to a gene: 6. In DNA form, the CDR3 reads TGCGCCAGCAGCCTTGGGGGGACAGATGGCTACACCTTC. It codes for CASSLGGTDGYTF.

The rearrangement links TRBV7-9 to TRBJ2-6; D remains unclear. The CDR3 covers 13 residues. The germline V and J ends were trimmed by 6 bases and 11 bases, with 14 bases remaining between them. Germline CDR1 SEHNR, CDR2 FQNEAQ (reference sequence). The CDR3 nucleotides are TGTGCCAGCAGTTCGACACCCGTCGACGTCCTGACTTTC. Its protein product is CASSSTPVDVLTF.

This clonotype was seen many times. This sequence joins TRBV30 and TRBJ2-2; D call uncertain. The germline V gene has CDR1 GTSNPN and CDR2 SVGIG (reference sequence). Trimming took off 0 bases at V and 4 bases at J, with 9 bases between the two ends. The CDR3 spans 14 residues. Here the CDR3 DNA reads TGTGCCTGGAGTGTAACGGGCCTCACCGGGGAGCTGTTTTTT. Protein: CAWSVTGLTGELFF.

This clonotype appeared many times. The chain has TRBV2 and TRBJ1-2; D gene ambiguous. Germline CDR1 is SNHLY and CDR2 is FYNNEI. Trimming took off 5 bases at V and 6 bases at J, with 13 bases between the two ends. The CDR3 has 13 amino acids. CDR3 amino acids: CASSTLPGHGYTF. CDR3 nucleotides: TGTGCCAGCAGTACCTTACCAGGACATGGCTACACCTTC.

This clonotype was observed a handful of times. This chain links TRBV19 with TRBJ1-1; D not certain. V lost 2 bases to trimming and J lost 2 bases, with 12 bases between them. Germline V CDR1 and CDR2: LNHDA, SQIVND (reference sequence). The CDR3 totals 15 residues. The CDR3 DNA is TGTGCCAGTAGTATAAGCGACTATCCTAACACTGAAGCTTTCTTT. It specifies CASSISDYPNTEAFF.

This clonotype was counted at least ten times. This chain links TRBV6-5 with TRBJ2-1; 10 bases match TRBD2. The V gene's germline CDR1 is MNHEY and CDR2 SVGAGI. The CDR3 totals 15 residues. With 6 bases clipped from V and 7 bases from J, the junction kept 9 bases outside the gene matches. In DNA, the CDR3 is TGTGCCAGCAGCCGAGGGACTAGCGCAGGAAATGAGCAGTTCTTC. Amino acid sequence: CASSRGTSAGNEQFF.

This clonotype has only a few counts. The chain uses TRBV24-1 and TRBJ2-1; 8 bases are shared with TRBD2. The CDR3 contains 14 residues. V gave up 5 bases and J gave up 15 bases; unmatched junction bases: 14. Germline V gene lookup returns CDR1 KGHDR and CDR2 SFDVKD. CDR3 nucleotide sequence: TGTGCCACCAGTGCGTCCCTAGCGGGCTCCACGATGTTCTTC. Protein sequence: CATSASLAGSTMFF.

This clonotype has at least ten counts. The chain is built from TRBV7-9 and TRBJ2-5; no reliable D call. The germline V and J ends were trimmed by 7 bases and 0 bases, with 9 bases remaining between them. CDR1 and CDR2 (germline): SEHNR, FQNEAQ (reference sequence). This CDR3 has 13 amino acids. CDR3 in amino acids: CASTGWDQETQYF. DNA for the CDR3: TGTGCCAGCACCGGCTGGGACCAAGAGACCCAGTACTTC.

The table lists this clonotype with a few counts. The J gene is TRBJ1-1, the V gene TRBV2; D unclear. CDR1 is SNHLY and CDR2 is FYNNEI in the germline V gene. V dropped 6 bases and J dropped 11 bases, with 13 bases sitting between them. CDR3 length: 11 residues. In DNA form, the CDR3 reads TGTGCCAGCAGAGACACCGCCTGGGCTTTCTTT. Its protein is CASRDTAWAFF. Supplemented by reference TRBV2 and TRBJ1-1, the full variable domain reads EPEVTQTPSHQVTQMGQEVILRCVPISNHLYFYWYRQILGQKVEFLVSFYNNEISEKSEIFDDQFSVERPDGSNFTLKIRSTKLEDSAMYFCASRDTAWAFFGQGTRLTVV.

This clonotype showed up just a few times. The chain combines TRBV20-1 with TRBJ2-2, with D perhaps matching TRBD2 (6 bases). CDR1 is DFQATT and CDR2 is SNEGSKA in the germline V gene (reference sequence). The CDR3 length is 14 residues. Trimming took 5 bases from V and 1 from J, leaving 11 bases between them. The CDR3 coding sequence is TGCAGTGCTCGGGACTCTCTGAACACCGGGGAGCTGTTTTTT. Encoded protein: CSARDSLNTGELFF.

This clonotype was counted many times. The rearrangement joins TRBV10-3 to TRBJ1-2; a possible D gene is TRBD1 (6 bases). This CDR3 is 15 amino acids long. Germline V gene lookup returns CDR1 ENHRY and CDR2 SYGVKD. V lost 2 bases, J lost 0 bases, and 10 bases lay in between. DNA for the CDR3: TGTGCCATCAGTGAGATCAGGGGATCTAACTATGGCTACACCTTC. As protein: CAISEIRGSNYGYTF.